This T cell receptor beta chain was identified in a study of early T cells in non-severe SARS-CoV-2 infection (dated by TCRdb to about 2021). Broadly, across the study: Because TCR sequencing was done on bulk RNA from unsorted whole blood, the alpha and beta chains could not be paired. Broad study findings and their caveats: Matching against VDJdb was skewed toward anti-spike CD8 responses, likely underestimated virus-specific expansions, and missed private and CD4 specificities.

This clonotype was counted a few times. Its cognate antigen has yet to be identified. Within one base of it there is no much larger clone, and no base qualities were kept. The study was a case-control design nested within a healthcare worker cohort in London, UK, with weekly nasopharyngeal swab PCR tests and blood sampling. Healthcare workers were enrolled in the week of the UK lockdown, from 23 to 31 March 2020, and were followed every week for up to roughly 16 weeks. The CDR3, cysteine through phenylalanine, is 14 amino acids long. Kept here is only the CDR3 DNA, which spans 42 bases and is read in frame from base 1. V is pared back by 8 bases and J by 0 bases, with 10 bases lying between the germline termini. According to the germline V gene (reference sequence), CDR1 reads SEHNR and CDR2 reads FQNEAQ. Libraries were built with 5' RACE. Instrument used: NextSeq 500. To correct for sequencing error and PCR bias, the TCR library protocol tagged individual cDNA molecules with unique molecular identifiers. Sequencing covered both TCR alpha and beta chains, and within each sample the abundances of alpha and beta sequences were tightly co-correlated. Under the source paper's analysis protocol: V gene, J gene and CDR3 annotation of TCR sequences was performed with Decombinator V4. TCRs were defined as expanded if a significant change between any two time points was detected under a Poisson model with p below 0.0001. TCR abundances were normalised to the total number of TCRs sequenced in each sample and reported as counts per million. TRAV1-2 paired with TRAJ12, TRAJ20 or TRAJ33 defined MAIT TCRs, while TRAV10 paired with TRAJ18 defined iNKT TCRs. VDJdb, accessed on 1 November 2021, was searched for TCRs annotated for CMV, EBV and SARS-CoV-2, and TCRs annotated for more than one antigen were excluded. Through fastp at Q25 and MiXCR, TCRdb rebuilt clones from the public reads, retaining in-frame beta chains. Every entry covers one CDR3 protein and lists the most common genes and DNA from its rows. TCRdb's processing, not the authors' own work, is the source of the V and J calls. The sample table records about 80,000 distinct CDR3 sequences; about 12% of these occur just once. The ten largest clonotypes hold 3.4% of the sample.

The chain joins TRBV7-9 to TRBJ2-2; the D segment cannot be called with confidence. The sequence came from an adult who was a healthcare worker with PCR-confirmed SARS-CoV-2 infection or an uninfected control (not recorded which). Input material: whole blood. At the DNA level, the sequence is TGTGCCAGCCCTGTCGGTCCGAACACCGGGGAGCTGTTTTTT. This gives the protein CASPVGPNTGELFF.